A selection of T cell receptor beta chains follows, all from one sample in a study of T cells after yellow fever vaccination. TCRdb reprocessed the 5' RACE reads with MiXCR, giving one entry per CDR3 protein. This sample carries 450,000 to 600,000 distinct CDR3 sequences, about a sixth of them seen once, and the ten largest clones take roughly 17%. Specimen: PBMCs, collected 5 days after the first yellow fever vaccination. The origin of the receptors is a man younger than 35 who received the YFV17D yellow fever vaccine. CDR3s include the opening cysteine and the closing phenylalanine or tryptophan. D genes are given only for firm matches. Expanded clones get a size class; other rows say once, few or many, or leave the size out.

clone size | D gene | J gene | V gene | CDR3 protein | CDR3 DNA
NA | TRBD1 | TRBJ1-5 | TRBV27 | CASSFAGGYNQPQHF | TGTGCCAGCAGTTTTGCAGGGGGGTATAATCAGCCCCAGCATTTT
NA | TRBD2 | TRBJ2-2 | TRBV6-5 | CASSYGGGIPGELFF | TGTGCCAGCAGTTACGGCGGGGGAATACCCGGGGAGCTGTTTTTT
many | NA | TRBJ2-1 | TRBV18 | CASSPPGAYNEQFF | TGTGCCAGCTCACCACCGGGCGCTTACAATGAGCAGTTCTTC
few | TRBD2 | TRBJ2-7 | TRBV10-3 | CATTLSGGSSYEQYF | TGTGCCACCACTCTGTCGGGGGGAAGCTCCTACGAGCAGTACTTC
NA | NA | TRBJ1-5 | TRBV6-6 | CASRSPPDQPQHF | TGTGCCAGCAGATCCCCCCCCGATCAGCCCCAGCATTTT
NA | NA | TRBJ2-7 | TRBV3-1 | CACSQAPGGAGRGQYF | TGTGCCTGCAGCCAAGCTCCAGGGGGGGCGGGCCGGGGGCAGTACTTC
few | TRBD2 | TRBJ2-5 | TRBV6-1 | CASSLNSGQETQYF | TGTGCCAGCAGTCTTAATAGCGGGCAAGAGACCCAGTACTTC
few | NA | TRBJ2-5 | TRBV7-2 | CASRRPGLQETQYF | TGTGCCAGCAGACGCCCCGGCCTGCAAGAGACCCAGTACTTC
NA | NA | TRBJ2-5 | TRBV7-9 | CASTPVGGGETQYF | TGTGCCAGCACGCCCGTAGGGGGAGGAGAGACCCAGTACTTC
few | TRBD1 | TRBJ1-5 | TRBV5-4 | CASSRGGGGFNQPQHF | TGTGCCAGCAGCAGAGGGGGCGGCGGATTCAATCAGCCCCAGCATTTT
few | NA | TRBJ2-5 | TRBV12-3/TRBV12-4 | CASSLQGRRRETQYF | TGTGCCAGCAGTTTGCAGGGACGACGAAGGGAGACCCAGTACTTC
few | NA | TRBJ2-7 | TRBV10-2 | CASSEADWRMGGTYEQYF | TGCGCCAGCAGTGAGGCCGACTGGAGAATGGGGGGAACCTACGAGCAGTACTTC
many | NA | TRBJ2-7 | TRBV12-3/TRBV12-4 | CASSQGGGDYEQYF | TGTGCCAGCAGCCAGGGAGGGGGCGACTACGAGCAGTACTTC
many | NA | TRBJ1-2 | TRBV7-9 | CASSLEENYGYTF | TGTGCCAGCAGCTTAGAAGAGAACTATGGCTACACCTTC
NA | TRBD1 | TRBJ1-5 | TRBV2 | CASRGGTGGEQPQHF | TGTGCCAGCAGGGGGGGGACAGGGGGAGAACAGCCCCAGCATTTT
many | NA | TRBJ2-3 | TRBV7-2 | CASSAQAGTLGHTQYF | TGTGCCAGCAGCGCTCAAGCCGGGACCTTAGGGCATACGCAGTATTTT